The clone carrying this T cell receptor (beta chain) has only a few counts. The antigen remains unidentified. TCRdb ran MiXCR on the RT-PCR reads and lists one entry per CDR3 protein. The table lists under 500,000 distinct CDR3 sequences, roughly 9.7% of them singletons. These data are taken from a study of response to subunit inactivated influenza vaccine. Deletions cut 1 base from V and 6 bases from J, with 14 bases between. Germline CDR1 and CDR2: SGHAT and FQNNGV. The CDR3 is 15 residues long. Study results and limitations: Researchers suggested that each seasonal influenza vaccination recruits few new T cells.

This sequence was found in a man aged 50 to 60 who received an inactivated influenza vaccine. V gene TRBV11-2 combines with J gene TRBJ2-3; tentative D call: TRBD2 (7 bases). Sample: PBMCs from blood, taken 35 to 45 days after vaccination. The CDR3 sequence: CASSLAGGPSDTQYF. CDR3 DNA: TGTGCCAGCAGCTTAGCGGGGGGCCCTTCCGATACGCAGTATTTT.